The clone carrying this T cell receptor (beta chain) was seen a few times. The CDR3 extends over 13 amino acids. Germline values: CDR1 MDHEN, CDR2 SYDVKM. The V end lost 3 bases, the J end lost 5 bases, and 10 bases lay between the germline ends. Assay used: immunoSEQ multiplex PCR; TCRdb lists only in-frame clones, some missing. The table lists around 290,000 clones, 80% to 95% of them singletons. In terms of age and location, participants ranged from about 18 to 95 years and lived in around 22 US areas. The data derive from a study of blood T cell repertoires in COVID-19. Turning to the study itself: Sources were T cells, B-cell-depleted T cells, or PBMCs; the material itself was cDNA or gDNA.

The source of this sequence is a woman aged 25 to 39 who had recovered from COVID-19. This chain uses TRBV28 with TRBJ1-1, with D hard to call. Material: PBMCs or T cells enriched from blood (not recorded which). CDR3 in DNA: TGTGCCAGCAGTTTGGAGGTATTGACTGAAGCTTTCTTT. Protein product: CASSLEVLTEAFF.